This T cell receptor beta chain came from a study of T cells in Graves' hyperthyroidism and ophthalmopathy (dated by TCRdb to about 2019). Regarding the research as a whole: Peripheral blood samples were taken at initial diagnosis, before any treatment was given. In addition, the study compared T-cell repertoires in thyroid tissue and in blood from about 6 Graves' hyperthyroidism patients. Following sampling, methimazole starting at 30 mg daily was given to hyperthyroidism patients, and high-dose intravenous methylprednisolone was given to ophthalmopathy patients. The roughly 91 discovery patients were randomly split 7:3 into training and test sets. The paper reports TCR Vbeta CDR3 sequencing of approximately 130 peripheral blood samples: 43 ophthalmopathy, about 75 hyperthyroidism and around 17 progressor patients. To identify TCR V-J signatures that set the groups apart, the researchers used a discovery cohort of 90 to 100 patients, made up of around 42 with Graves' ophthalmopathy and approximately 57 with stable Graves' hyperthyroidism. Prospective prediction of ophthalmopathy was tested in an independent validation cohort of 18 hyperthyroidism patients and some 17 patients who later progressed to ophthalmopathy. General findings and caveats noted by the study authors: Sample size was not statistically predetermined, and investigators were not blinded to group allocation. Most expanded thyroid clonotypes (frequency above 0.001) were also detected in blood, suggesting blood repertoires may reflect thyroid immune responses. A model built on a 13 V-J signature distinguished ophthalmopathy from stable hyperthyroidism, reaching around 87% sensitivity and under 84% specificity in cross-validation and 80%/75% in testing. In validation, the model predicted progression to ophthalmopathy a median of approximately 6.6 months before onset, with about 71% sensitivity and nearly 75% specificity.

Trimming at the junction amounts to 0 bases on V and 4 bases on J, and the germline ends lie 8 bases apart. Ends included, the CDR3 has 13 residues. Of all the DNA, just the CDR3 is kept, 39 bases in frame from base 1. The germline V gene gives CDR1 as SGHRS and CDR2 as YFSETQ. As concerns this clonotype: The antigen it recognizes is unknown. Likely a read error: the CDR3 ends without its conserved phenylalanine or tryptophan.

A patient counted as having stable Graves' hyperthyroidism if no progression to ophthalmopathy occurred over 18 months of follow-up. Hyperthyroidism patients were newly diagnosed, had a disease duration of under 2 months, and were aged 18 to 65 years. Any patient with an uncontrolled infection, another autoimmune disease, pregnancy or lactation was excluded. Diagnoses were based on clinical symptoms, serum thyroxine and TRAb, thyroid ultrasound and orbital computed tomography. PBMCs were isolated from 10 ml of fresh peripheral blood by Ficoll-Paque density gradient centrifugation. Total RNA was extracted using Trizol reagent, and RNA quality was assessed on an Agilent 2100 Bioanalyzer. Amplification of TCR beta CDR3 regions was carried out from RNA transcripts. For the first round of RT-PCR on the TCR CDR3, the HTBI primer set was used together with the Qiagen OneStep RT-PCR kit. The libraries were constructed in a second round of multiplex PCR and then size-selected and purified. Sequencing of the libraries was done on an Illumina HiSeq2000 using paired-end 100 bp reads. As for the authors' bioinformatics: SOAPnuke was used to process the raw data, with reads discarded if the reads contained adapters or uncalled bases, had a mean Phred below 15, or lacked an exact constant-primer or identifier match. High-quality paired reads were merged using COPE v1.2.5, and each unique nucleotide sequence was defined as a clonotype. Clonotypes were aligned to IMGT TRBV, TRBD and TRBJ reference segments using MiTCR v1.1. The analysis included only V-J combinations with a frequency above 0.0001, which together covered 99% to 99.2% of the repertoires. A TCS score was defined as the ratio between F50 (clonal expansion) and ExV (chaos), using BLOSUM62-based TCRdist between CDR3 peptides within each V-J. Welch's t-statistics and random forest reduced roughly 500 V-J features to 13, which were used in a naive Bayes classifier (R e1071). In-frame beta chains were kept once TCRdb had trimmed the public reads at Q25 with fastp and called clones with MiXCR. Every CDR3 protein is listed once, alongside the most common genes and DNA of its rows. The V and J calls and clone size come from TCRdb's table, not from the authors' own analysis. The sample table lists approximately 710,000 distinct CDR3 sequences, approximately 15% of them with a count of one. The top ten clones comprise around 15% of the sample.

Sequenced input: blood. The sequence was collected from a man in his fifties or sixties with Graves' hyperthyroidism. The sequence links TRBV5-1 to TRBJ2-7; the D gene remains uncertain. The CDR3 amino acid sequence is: CASSLVLGYEQYS. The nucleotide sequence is TGCGCCAGCAGCTTGGTCTTGGGGTACGAGCAGTACTCC.